The text below deals with one T cell receptor (beta chain). This receptor's antigen is unknown. The sample holds no much larger clone one base away, and base qualities are not on file. The data were taken from a study of control samples from healthy donors and cancer patients (dated by TCRdb to 2019 to 2021). Looking up the germline V gene yields CDR1 SGHAT and CDR2 FQNNGV. Trimming takes 3 bases off V and 2 bases off J; junction bases not matched to a gene: 6. The CDR3 runs 15 amino acids, cysteine and phenylalanine included. The DNA shown is the 45-base CDR3, in frame from base 1. The protocol used for the library was the immunoSEQ multiplex PCR assay. TCRdb provides this immuneACCESS table in a form limited to in-frame rearrangements. Some clones are lacking; in checked studies, under half of them reflect an unresolved V gene, and why the rest are absent is not known. The sample contains over 85,000 clones, approximately 95% of them found a single time. The top ten clonotypes cover 1.5% of the sample.

The sequence was collected from a woman aged 30 to 39 in good health. Specimen: blood. The rearrangement combines TRBV11-2 with TRBJ2-5; a stretch of 7 junction bases matches TRBD2. The CDR3 in this case is CASSFLPGLQETQYF. The DNA reads TGTGCCAGCAGCTTTCTCCCGGGACTACAAGAGACCCAGTACTTC.